This TCR beta chain was sequenced for a study of blood T cell repertoires in COVID-19. Across the whole study: Both acute and convalescent COVID-19 samples were obtained from the United States, Italy and Spain.

Data came from immunoSEQ multiplex PCR; TCRdb stores just in-frame clones and leaves some out. The table includes about 140,000 clones, around 73% detected once. This clone has more than one count but fewer than ten. The source of this sequence is a man in his fifties or sixties who had recovered from COVID-19. What was sequenced was peripheral blood.

CDR3 in amino acids: CASSSYTGGNEKLFF. CDR3 DNA sequence: TGTGCCAGCAGTTCATATACAGGGGGTAATGAAAAACTGTTTTTT. This chain joins TRBV28 and TRBJ1-4; 8 bases map to TRBD1. The CDR3 runs to 15 residues. Trimming cost V 4 bases and J 4 bases; bases outside gene matches: 5. From germline, CDR1 is MDHEN and CDR2 SYDVKM.